This TCR beta chain derives from a study of blood T cells in healthy people across ages. A J-beta primer mix and a sample-barcoded 5' primer were used in a second PCR of roughly 7 to 12 cycles. Via MiXCR, TCRdb re-called the 5' RACE reads, giving one row per CDR3 protein. The repertoire consists of approximately 800,000 distinct CDR3 sequences, with about 45% occurring once and the leading ten covering approximately 18%. The germline V gene has CDR1 SGHTA and CDR2 FQGNSA. The V segment lost 5 bases and the J segment 4 bases; nucleotides outside the gene matches: 13. The CDR3 has 17 residues. A few counts support this clonotype.

Sequenced input: blood. This receptor was identified in a man older than 75 in good health. The V and J genes are TRBV7-2 and TRBJ2-5; 10 nucleotides match TRBD1. The CDR3 DNA sequence: TGTGCCAGCAGCCAACCCGACAGGGGGCCCCTGAGAGAGACCCAGTACTTC. This encodes CASSQPDRGPLRETQYF.